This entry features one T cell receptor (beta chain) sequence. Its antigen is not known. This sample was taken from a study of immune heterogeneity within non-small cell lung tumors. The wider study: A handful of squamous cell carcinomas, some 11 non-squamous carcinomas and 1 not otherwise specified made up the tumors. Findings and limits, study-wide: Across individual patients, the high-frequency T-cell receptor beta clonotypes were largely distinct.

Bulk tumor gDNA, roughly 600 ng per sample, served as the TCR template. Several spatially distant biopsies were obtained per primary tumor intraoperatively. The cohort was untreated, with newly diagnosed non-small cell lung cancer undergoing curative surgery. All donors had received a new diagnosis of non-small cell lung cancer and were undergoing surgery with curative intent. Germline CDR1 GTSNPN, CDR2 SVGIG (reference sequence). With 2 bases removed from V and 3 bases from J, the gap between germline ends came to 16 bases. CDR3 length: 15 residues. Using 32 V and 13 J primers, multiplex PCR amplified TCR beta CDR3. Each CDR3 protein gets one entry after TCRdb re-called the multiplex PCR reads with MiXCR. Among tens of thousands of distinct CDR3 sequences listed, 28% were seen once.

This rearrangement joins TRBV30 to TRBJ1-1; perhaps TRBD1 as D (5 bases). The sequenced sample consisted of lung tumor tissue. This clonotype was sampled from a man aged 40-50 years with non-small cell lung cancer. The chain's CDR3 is CAWSLRDRSYTEAFF. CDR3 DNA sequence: TGTGCCTGGAGTTTGAGGGACCGGTCGTACACTGAAGCTTTCTTT.